This TCR beta chain was sequenced for a study of vaccination effects on CD4 cells after COVID-19. Worth noting for this clone: Its specificity is unknown.

ViraFEST assay sequencing came after antigen-specific CD4+ T cells were expanded with viral peptide pools. The authors isolated CD4+ T cells after about 10 days of culture. Recipients of the vaccine had no prior SARS-CoV-2 infection and negative nucleocapsid antibodies. IL-2 medium supplanted half the medium on days 3 and 7. CDR1 and CDR2 from the germline V gene are MGHRA and YSYEKL. This CDR3 has 16 residues. The ends lost 2 bases at V and 5 bases at J; junction bases unmatched: 8. TCRdb keeps only in-frame clones here, not all; method: immunoSEQ multiplex PCR. The profile covers roughly 63,000 clones, with approximately 75% appearing a single time and 3.5% to 4.5% taken by the ten largest.

The sequencing here drew on CD4+ T cells from PBMCs cultured with HCoV-OC43 spike peptides, taken before COVID-19 vaccination. Subset described: HCoV-OC43 spike overlapping peptide pool stimulation. The sequence was collected from a human donor who received a COVID-19 vaccine. V usage is TRBV4-1 and J usage is TRBJ1-4; TRBD1 aligns across 7 bases. The CDR3 region is CASSQLTGQQNEKLFF. In nucleotides, the CDR3 is TGCGCCAGCAGCCAATTGACGGGACAGCAAAATGAAAAACTGTTTTTT.